The 21 T cell receptor beta chains below all came from one sample that was sequenced in a study of blood T cell repertoires in COVID-19. Sequenced by immunoSEQ multiplex PCR; TCRdb stores in-frame clones only, minus some. The sample has about 150,000 clones; around 80% are singletons. Sequenced: peripheral blood. Source of these receptors: a human donor with acute or convalescent COVID-19. The donor label of this sample is uncertain.

This chain connects TRBV11-2 to TRBJ1-4, with D maybe TRBD1 (6 bases). Germline V gene data show CDR1 as SGHAT and CDR2 as FQNNGV. The V and J ends lost 5 bases and 8 bases respectively, with 18 bases between them. CDR3 length: 15 residues. The CDR3 DNA is TGTGCCAGCAGCACGAACACAGGGTTTGGCGAAAAACTGTTTTTT. It specifies CASSTNTGFGEKLFF. Looking up the rest from reference TRBV11-2 and TRBJ1-4 gives the full variable domain: EAGVAQSPRYKIIEKRQSVAFWCNPISGHATLYWYQQILGQGPKLLIQFQNNGVVDDSQLPKDRFSAERLKGVDSTLKIQPAKLEDSAVYLCASSTNTGFGEKLFFGSGTQLSVL.

The V call is TRBV19, the J call TRBJ2-7; D possibly corresponds to TRBD1 (7 bases). In germline, CDR1 is LNHDA, CDR2 SQIVND (reference sequence). This CDR3 is built from 14 residues. The V end lost 5 bases, the J end lost 3 bases, and 14 bases lay between the germline ends. CDR3 sequence: CASSGRGDVYEQYF. CDR3 coding DNA: TGTGCCAGTAGTGGCAGGGGGGACGTCTACGAGCAGTACTTC. The variable domain in full, with the rest retrieved from reference TRBV19 and TRBJ2-7, is DGGITQSPKYLFRKEGQNVTLSCEQNLNHDAMYWYRQDPGQGLRLIYYSQIVNDFQKGDIAEGYSVSREKKESFPLTVTSAQKNPTAFYLCASSGRGDVYEQYFGPGTRLTVT.

The table lists this clone with a count of one. The chain recombines TRBV4-2 with TRBJ1-5; possible D gene TRBD1, 6 bases. The V gene lost 0 bases and the J gene lost 5 bases, with 11 bases spanning the gap. The CDR3 spans 15 residues. CDR1 and CDR2 (germline): LGHNA, YNFKEQ. The CDR3 nucleotides read TGTGCCAGCAGCCAAGATCCACAGGGTGATCAGCCCCAGCATTTT. This sequence encodes CASSQDPQGDQPQHF.

The chain couples TRBV25-1 to TRBJ1-2; possibly TRBD1 for D (5 bases). Germline values: CDR1 MGHDK, CDR2 SYGVNS. The CDR3 contains 14 residues. V lost 1 base to trimming and J lost 3 bases, with 9 bases between them. The CDR3 spells CASSEFGGHYGYTF. The CDR3, as DNA: TGTGCCAGCAGTGAATTCGGGGGTCACTATGGCTACACCTTC.

The chain is built from TRBV6-6 and TRBJ1-1, with TRBD1 as a possible D gene (5 bases). The length of the CDR3 is 11 residues. Germline V gene sequence: CDR1 MNHNY, CDR2 SVGAGI (reference sequence). V was clipped by 5 bases and J by 11 bases, with 12 bases between them. The CDR3 DNA reads as TGTGCCAGCAGTACCGCGGGGGTGGCTTTCTTT. It is translated as CASSTAGVAFF.

J is TRBJ2-5 and V is TRBV15; 10 bases are shared with TRBD2. Germline V CDR1 and CDR2: LNHNV, YYDKDF (reference sequence). The CDR3 covers 14 residues. The CDR3 bases are TGTGCGTCCGCTAGCGGGGGTCACCAAGAGACCCAGTACTTC. This translates into CASASGGHQETQYF.

The chain couples TRBV19 to TRBJ1-5; D gene ambiguous. The CDR3 consists of 16 residues. Germline CDR1 LNHDA, CDR2 SQIVND (reference sequence). Trimming took 10 bases from V and 2 from J, leaving 21 bases between them. The CDR3 nucleotides are TGTGCCACCTACGGAAGAGGCTTGGGTGGCAATCAGCCCCAGCATTTT. Protein sequence: CATYGRGLGGNQPQHF.

V gene TRBV7-2 combines with J gene TRBJ2-7; 9 bases fit TRBD2. Germline CDR1 SGHTA, CDR2 FQGNSA. This CDR3 region has 15 residues. V was pared by 2 bases and J by 2 bases, with 4 bases of the junction left unmatched. Here the CDR3 DNA reads TGTGCCAGCAGCTTACAAGCGGGGGGCACCTACGAGCAGTACTTC. Translating it yields CASSLQAGGTYEQYF.

This sequence joins TRBV6-7 and TRBJ2-1; weak D call: TRBD2 (6 bases). TRBV6-7 is an open reading frame whose function is uncertain. This CDR3 contains 14 residues. Trimming took off 8 bases at V and 9 bases at J, with 20 bases between the two ends. In DNA form, the CDR3 reads TGTGCCAGCGAATCAGCGGGTCCGACGGGTGAGCAGTTCTTC. Translating gives CASESAGPTGEQFF.

The chain recombines TRBV6-5 with TRBJ2-7; possible D gene TRBD2, 6 bases. CDR1 is MNHEY, CDR2 SVGAGI, per germline. V shed 0 bases and J shed 3 bases, with 15 bases lying between them. The CDR3 consists of 16 residues. This CDR3 reads CASSYSMASDFYEQYF. The CDR3 DNA sequence: TGTGCCAGCAGTTACTCGATGGCTAGCGATTTCTACGAGCAGTACTTC.

The rearrangement links TRBV4-1 to TRBJ2-7; 10 bases map to TRBD1. J was trimmed by 3 bases and V by 4 bases; bases with no gene match: 0. The CDR3 spans 13 residues. Germline V gene sequence: CDR1 MGHRA, CDR2 YSYEKL. The CDR3 coding sequence is TGCGCCAGCAGCCGGGACAGGGGCTACGAGCAGTACTTC. This encodes CASSRDRGYEQYF.

The CDR3 DNA follows: TGCGCCAGCAGAGCAGGGGGATGGGGTGAGCAGTTCTTC. It codes for CASRAGGWGEQFF. V and J are TRBV10-1 and TRBJ2-1; 7 nucleotides agree with TRBD1. V was clipped by 6 bases and J by 9 bases; unmatched bases: 8. CDR3 size: 13 residues. Germline V gene sequence: CDR1 WNHNN, CDR2 SYGVQD (reference sequence).

This sequence joins TRBV6-1 and TRBJ2-5, with 12 bases fitting TRBD2. The germline V gene encodes CDR1 MNHNS and CDR2 SASEGT. The CDR3 is 16 residues long. With V trimmed by 4 bases and J by 1 base, 4 bases remained unmatched. The CDR3 sequence is CASSAQLAGGQETQYF. The CDR3 nucleotides read TGTGCCAGCAGTGCCCAACTAGCGGGGGGCCAAGAGACCCAGTACTTC.

V gene TRBV6-5 combines with J gene TRBJ2-7, with TRBD2 matching 8 bases. V trimming: 2 bases; J trimming: 3 bases; junction bases outside the gene matches: 6. Germline loops: CDR1 MNHEY, CDR2 SVGAGI. This CDR3 is built from 15 residues. CDR3 sequence: CASSYTGGAHYEQYF. As DNA, the CDR3 is TGTGCCAGCAGTTACACGGGGGGGGCTCACTACGAGCAGTACTTC.

This rearrangement joins TRBV5-5 to TRBJ2-5; a weak D match, TRBD2 (6 bases). Trimming pared 3 bases from V and 3 bases from J, leaving 15 bases between. Germline CDR1 is SGHKS and CDR2 is YYEKEE (reference sequence). This CDR3 has 15 amino acids. DNA of the CDR3: TGTGCCAGCAGCTCGGGGGACGGCCCTGAAGAGACCCAGTACTTC. Its translation is CASSSGDGPEETQYF.

This clone was counted a single time. This chain links TRBV9 with TRBJ2-6; D may be TRBD1 (6 bases). Trimming shortened V by 0 bases and J by 4 bases, and 8 bases separated the two germline ends. The germline V gene encodes CDR1 SGDLS and CDR2 YYNGEE. This CDR3 is built from 15 residues. CDR3 DNA sequence: TGTGCCAGCAGCGTAGCAGGGGCCGGGGCCAACGTCCTGACTTTC. Translating it yields CASSVAGAGANVLTF. Full variable domain (rest looked up from reference TRBV9 and TRBJ2-6): DSGVTQTPKHLITATGQRVTLRCSPRSGDLSVYWYQQSLDQGLQFLIQYYNGEERAKGNILERFSAQQFPDLHSELNLSSLELGDSALYFCASSVAGAGANVLTFGAGSRLTVL.

Written as DNA, the CDR3 is TGTGCCAGCAGCTTCGAAGGGGACAATCAGCCCCAGCATTTT. It translates to CASSFEGDNQPQHF. This sequence joins TRBV3-1 (or the pseudogene TRBV3-2) and TRBJ1-5, with D possibly TRBD1 on 5 matching bases. Trimming pared 5 bases from V and 3 bases from J, leaving 11 bases between. CDR3 length equals 14 residues. Germline loops: CDR1 LGHDT, CDR2 YNNKEL (reference sequence).

The chain is built from TRBV4-2 and TRBJ2-3; 10 positions agree with TRBD2. Germline V lookup: CDR1 LGHNA, CDR2 YNFKEQ. V trimming: 4 bases; J trimming: 3 bases; junction bases outside the gene matches: 4. This CDR3 has 15 residues. DNA of the CDR3: TGTGCCAGCAGCCTCGGGACTAGCGTGACAGATACGCAGTATTTT. It translates to CASSLGTSVTDTQYF.

V and J are TRBV7-2 and TRBJ2-7; 12 positions match TRBD2. CDR1 is SGHTA, CDR2 FQGNSA, per germline. The CDR3 covers 15 residues. V shed 1 base and J 7 bases; nucleotides not matched to a gene: 5. The CDR3 nucleotides read TGTGCCAGCAGCTTAGATAGACTAGCGGGGGTGGAGCAGTACTTC. Protein: CASSLDRLAGVEQYF.

The chain uses TRBV13 and TRBJ2-7, with 8 bases identical to TRBD2. Germline V gene sequence: CDR1 PRHDT, CDR2 FYEKMQ (reference sequence). The CDR3 is made up of 13 amino acids. The ends lost 3 bases at V and 5 bases at J; junction bases unmatched: 3. CDR3 DNA: TGTGCCAGCAGCTTTCCGGGGGGGAACGAGCAGTACTTC. This translates into CASSFPGGNEQYF.

This chain links TRBV19 with TRBJ2-7, with 12 bases identical to TRBD2. The V gene's germline CDR1 is LNHDA and CDR2 SQIVND (reference sequence). The V and J ends lost 3 bases and 3 bases, in that order; junction bases with no gene match: 21. This CDR3 comprises 21 residues. The chain's CDR3 is CASSILPRLAGEAELNYEQYF. The CDR3 coding sequence is TGTGCCAGTAGTATCCTCCCACGACTAGCGGGGGAGGCTGAGCTGAACTACGAGCAGTACTTC.